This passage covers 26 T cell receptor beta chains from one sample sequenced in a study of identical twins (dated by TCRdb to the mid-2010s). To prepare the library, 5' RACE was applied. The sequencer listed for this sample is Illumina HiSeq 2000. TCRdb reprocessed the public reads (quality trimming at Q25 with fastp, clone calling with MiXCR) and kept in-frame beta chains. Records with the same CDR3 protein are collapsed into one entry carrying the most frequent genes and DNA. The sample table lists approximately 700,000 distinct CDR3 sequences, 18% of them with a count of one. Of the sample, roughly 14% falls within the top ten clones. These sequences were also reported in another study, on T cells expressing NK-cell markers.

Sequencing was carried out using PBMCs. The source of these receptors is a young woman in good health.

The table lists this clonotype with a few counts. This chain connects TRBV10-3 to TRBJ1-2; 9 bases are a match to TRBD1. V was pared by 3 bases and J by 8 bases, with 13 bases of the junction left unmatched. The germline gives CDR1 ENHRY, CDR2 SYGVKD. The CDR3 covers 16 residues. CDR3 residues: CAISDTGTGSLSGYTF. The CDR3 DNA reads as TGTGCCATCAGTGACACCGGGACAGGGAGTCTTTCGGGCTACACCTTC.

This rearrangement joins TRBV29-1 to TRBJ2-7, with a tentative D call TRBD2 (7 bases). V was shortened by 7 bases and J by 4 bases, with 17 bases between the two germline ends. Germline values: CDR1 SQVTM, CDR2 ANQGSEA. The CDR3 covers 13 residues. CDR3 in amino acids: CSASRGAEYEQYF. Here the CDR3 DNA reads TGCAGCGCCTCCCGGGGGGCAGAATACGAGCAGTACTTC.

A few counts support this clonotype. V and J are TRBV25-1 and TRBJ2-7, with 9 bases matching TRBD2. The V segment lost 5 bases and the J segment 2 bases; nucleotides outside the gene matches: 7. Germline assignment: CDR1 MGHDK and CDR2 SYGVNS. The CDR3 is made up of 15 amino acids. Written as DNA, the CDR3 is TGTGCCAGCAGTAAGAGCGGGGGGCTCACCTACGAGCAGTACTTC. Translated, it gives CASSKSGGLTYEQYF.

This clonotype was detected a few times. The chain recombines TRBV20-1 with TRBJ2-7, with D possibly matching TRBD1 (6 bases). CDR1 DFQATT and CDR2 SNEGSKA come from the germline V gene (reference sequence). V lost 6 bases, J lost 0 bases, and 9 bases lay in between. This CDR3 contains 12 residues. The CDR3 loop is CSAEGVSYEQYF. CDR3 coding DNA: TGCAGTGCCGAGGGGGTCTCCTACGAGCAGTACTTC.

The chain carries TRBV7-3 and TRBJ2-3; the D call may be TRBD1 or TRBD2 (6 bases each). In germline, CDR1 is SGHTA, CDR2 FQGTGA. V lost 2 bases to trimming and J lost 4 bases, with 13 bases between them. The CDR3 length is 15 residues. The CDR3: CASSLSNGGADTQYF. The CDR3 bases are TGTGCCAGCAGCTTATCTAACGGGGGCGCAGATACGCAGTATTTT.

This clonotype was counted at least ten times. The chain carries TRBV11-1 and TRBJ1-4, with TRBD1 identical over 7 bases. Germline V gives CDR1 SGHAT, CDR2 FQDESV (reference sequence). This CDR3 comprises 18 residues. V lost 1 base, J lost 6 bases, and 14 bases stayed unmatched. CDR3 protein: CASSLVQGGDSLDEKLFF. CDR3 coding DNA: TGTGCCAGCAGCTTAGTCCAAGGTGGGGACAGTCTAGATGAAAAACTGTTTTTT.

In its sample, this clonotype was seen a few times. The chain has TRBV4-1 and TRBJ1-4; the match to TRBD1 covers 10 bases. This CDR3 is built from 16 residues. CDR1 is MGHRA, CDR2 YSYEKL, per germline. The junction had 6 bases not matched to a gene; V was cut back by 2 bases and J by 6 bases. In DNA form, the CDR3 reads TGCGCCAGCAGCCAATCTACTGGGACAGGGGATGAAAAACTGTTTTTT. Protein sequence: CASSQSTGTGDEKLFF.

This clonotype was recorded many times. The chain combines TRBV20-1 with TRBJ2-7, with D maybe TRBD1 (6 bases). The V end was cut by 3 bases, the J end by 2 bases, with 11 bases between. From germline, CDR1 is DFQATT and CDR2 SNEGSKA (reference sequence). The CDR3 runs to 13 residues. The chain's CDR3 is CSASRQDPYEQYF. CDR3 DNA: TGCAGTGCTAGCCGACAGGACCCCTACGAGCAGTACTTC.

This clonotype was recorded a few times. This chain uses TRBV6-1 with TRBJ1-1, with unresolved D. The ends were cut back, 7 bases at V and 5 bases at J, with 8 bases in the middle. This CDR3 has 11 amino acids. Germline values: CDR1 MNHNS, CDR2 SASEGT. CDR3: CASTVRTEAFF. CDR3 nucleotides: TGTGCCAGCACGGTCAGAACTGAAGCTTTCTTT.

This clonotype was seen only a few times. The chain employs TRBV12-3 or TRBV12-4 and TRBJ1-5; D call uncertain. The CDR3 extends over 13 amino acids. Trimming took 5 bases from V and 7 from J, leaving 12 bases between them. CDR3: CASSGEGVQPQHF. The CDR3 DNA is TGTGCCAGCAGTGGGGAGGGAGTCCAGCCCCAGCATTTT.

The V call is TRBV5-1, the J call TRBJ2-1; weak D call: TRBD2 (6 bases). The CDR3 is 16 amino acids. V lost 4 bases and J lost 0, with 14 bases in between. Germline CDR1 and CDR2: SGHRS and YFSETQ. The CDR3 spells CASSIRTDYSYNEQFF. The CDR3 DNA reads TGCGCCAGCAGCATTCGGACGGACTACTCCTACAATGAGCAGTTCTTC. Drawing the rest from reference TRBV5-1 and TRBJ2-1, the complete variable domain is KAGVTQTPRYLIKTRGQQVTLSCSPISGHRSVSWYQQTPGQGLQFLFEYFSETQRNKGNFPGRFSGRQFSNSRSEMNVSTLELGDSALYLCASSIRTDYSYNEQFFGPGTRLTVL.

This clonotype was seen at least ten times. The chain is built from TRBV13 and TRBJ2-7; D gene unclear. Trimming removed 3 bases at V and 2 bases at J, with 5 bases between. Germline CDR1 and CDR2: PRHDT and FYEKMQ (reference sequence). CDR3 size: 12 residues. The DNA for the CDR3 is TGTGCCAGCAGCTTGGTAACCTACGAGCAGTACTTC. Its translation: CASSLVTYEQYF.

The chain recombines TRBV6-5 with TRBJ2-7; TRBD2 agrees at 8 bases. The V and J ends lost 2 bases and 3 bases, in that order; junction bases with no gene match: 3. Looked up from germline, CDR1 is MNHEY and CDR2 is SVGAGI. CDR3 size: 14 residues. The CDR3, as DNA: TGTGCCAGCAGTTACGCCGGGACTAGCTACGAGCAGTACTTC. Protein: CASSYAGTSYEQYF.

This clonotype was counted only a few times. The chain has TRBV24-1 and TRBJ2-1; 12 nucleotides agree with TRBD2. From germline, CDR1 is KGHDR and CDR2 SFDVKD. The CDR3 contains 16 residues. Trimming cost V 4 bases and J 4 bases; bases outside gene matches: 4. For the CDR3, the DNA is TGTGCCACCAGTGACCCGACTAGCGGGAGATACAATGAGCAGTTCTTC. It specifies CATSDPTSGRYNEQFF.

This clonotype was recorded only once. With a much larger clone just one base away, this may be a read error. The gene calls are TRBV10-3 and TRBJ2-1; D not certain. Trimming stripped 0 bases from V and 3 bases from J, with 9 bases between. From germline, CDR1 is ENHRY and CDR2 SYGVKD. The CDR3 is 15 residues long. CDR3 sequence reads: CAISESTSDYNEQFF. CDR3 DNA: TGTGCCATCAGTGAGTCCACTTCAGACTACAATGAGCAGTTCTTC.

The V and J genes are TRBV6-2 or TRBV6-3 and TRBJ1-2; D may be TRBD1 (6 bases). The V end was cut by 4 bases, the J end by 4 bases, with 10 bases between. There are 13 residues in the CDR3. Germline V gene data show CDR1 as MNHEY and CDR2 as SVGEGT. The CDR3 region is CASSSSQGYGYTF. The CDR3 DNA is TGTGCCAGCAGTTCCTCACAGGGCTATGGCTACACCTTC.

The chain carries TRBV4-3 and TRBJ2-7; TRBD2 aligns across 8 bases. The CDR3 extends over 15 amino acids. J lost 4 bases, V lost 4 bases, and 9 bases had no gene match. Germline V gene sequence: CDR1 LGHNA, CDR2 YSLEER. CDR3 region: CASSREIAGGYEQYF. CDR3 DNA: TGCGCCAGCAGCCGAGAGATCGCGGGAGGTTACGAGCAGTACTTC.

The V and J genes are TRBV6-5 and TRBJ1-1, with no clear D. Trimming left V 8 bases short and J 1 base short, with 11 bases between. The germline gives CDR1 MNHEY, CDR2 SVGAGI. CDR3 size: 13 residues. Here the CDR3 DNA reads TGTGCCAGCTGTTTGACCCCGAACACTGAAGCTTTCTTT. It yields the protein CASCLTPNTEAFF.

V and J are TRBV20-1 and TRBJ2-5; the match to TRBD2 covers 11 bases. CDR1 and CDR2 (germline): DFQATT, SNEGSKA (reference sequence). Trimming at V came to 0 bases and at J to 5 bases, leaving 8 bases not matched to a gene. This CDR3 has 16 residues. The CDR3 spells CSARESASGGRETQYF. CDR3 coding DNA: TGCAGTGCTAGAGAAAGTGCTAGCGGGGGGCGGGAGACCCAGTACTTC.

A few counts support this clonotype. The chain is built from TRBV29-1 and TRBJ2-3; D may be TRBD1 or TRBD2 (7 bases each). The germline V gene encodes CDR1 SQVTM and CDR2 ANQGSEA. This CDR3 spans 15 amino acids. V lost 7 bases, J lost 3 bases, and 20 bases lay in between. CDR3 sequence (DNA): TGCAGCGGCGGGGGACAGAAAGGAGGAACAGATACGCAGTATTTT. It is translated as CSGGGQKGGTDTQYF.

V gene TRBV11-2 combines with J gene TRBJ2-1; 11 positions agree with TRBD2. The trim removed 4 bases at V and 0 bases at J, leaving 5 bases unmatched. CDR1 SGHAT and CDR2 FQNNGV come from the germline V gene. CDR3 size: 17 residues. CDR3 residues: CASSSTSGGSSYNEQFF. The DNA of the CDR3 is TGTGCCAGCAGCTCCACTAGCGGGGGCAGCTCCTACAATGAGCAGTTCTTC.

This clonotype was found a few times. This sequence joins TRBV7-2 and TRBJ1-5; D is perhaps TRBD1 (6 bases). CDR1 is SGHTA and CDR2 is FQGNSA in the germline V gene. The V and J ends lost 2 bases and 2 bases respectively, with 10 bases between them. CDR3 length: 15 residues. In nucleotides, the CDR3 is TGTGCCAGCAGCTTAAGGCCAGGGGGCAATCAGCCCCAGCATTTT. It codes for CASSLRPGGNQPQHF.

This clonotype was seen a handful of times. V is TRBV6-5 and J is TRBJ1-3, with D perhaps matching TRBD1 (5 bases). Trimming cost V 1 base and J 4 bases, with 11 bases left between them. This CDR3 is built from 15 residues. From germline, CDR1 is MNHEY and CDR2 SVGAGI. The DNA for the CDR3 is TGTGCCAGCAGTTACTTTGGGGCAGGGGGAAACACCATATATTTT. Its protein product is CASSYFGAGGNTIYF.

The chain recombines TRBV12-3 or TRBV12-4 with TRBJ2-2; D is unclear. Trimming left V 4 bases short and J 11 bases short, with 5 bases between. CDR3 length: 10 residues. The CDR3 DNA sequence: TGTGCCAGCAGTTCGGTTGAGCTGTTTTTT. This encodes CASSSVELFF.

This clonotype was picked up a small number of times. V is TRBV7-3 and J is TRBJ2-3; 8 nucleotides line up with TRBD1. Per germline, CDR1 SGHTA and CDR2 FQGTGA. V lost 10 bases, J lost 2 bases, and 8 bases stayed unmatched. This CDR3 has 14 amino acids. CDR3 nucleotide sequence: TGTGCCACCATGACAGGGGCGGACACAGATACGCAGTATTTT. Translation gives CATMTGADTDTQYF.

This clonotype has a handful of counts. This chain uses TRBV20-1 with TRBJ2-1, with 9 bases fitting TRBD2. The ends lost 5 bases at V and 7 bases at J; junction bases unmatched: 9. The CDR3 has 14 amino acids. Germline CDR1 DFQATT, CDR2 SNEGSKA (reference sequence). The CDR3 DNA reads TGCAGTGCTCTGCGGGGGGGCATTGGGAATGAGCAGTTCTTC. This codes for CSALRGGIGNEQFF.